This TCR beta chain was sequenced in a study of T cell responses to AZD1222 COVID-19 vaccine. Study findings and constraints: Most donors were white British, females outnumbered males, and clonal diversity was possibly underestimated. Spike-specific TCR breadth and depth went up after people got two AZD1222 doses. Vaccine-associated CD4 TCRs spanned spike, dominant at 160-218 and 743-854. Close to half of spike-specific TCRs reportedly recognize unmutated variant regions.

Germline V gene data show CDR1 as MDHEN and CDR2 as SYDVKM. This CDR3 region has 12 residues. The V and J ends lost 4 bases and 3 bases respectively, with 3 bases between them. TCRdb's copy holds only in-frame clones and misses some; the assay was immunoSEQ multiplex PCR. The table has approximately 180,000 clones, more than 80% seen once. As for this clone: The antigen is unknown.

The V and J genes are TRBV28 and TRBJ2-2; the D is unclear. This sequence was found in an adult who received the MenACWY meningococcal vaccine as a control. Sample: peripheral blood, taken 28 days after the second dose of the MenACWY control vaccine. CDR3 loop: CASSYHTGELFF. In DNA, the CDR3 is TGTGCCAGCAGTTACCACACCGGGGAGCTGTTTTTT.